A single sample is the source of the 18 T cell receptor beta chains below, sequenced in a study of T cells in tuberculosis. Profiling relied on immunoSEQ multiplex PCR, and the TCRdb table lists in-frame clones only, not all of them. Here the sample spans 80,000 to 100,000 clones, roughly 91% being singletons. Sorting used thawed, overnight-rested PBMC stained with anti-CD3, a viability dye and GMM-loaded CD1B tetramer. The CD1B tetramers carried C32 glucose monomycolate purified from Rhodococcus equi. Sequenced input: CD1b-GMM tetramer-negative cells sorted from PBMCs. All receptors come from an adult woman with latent tuberculosis.

The J gene is TRBJ2-1, the V gene TRBV5-1; tentatively, D is TRBD1 (6 bases). Germline V lookup: CDR1 SGHRS, CDR2 YFSETQ. The V end was cut by 1 base, the J end by 9 bases, with 11 bases between. The CDR3 has 13 residues. Written as DNA, the CDR3 is TGCGCCAGCAGCTTGTCAGGGGCGGGTGAGCAGTTCTTC. It specifies CASSLSGAGEQFF.

The J gene is TRBJ2-1, the V gene TRBV9; 7 nucleotides align to TRBD1. The V gene's germline CDR1 is SGDLS and CDR2 YYNGEE. Unmatched junction bases numbered 20, after V lost 4 bases and J lost 4 bases. The CDR3 is 19 residues long. CDR3 loop: CASSYSSFVGDSSYNEQFF. The CDR3 DNA reads TGTGCCAGCAGCTATAGTAGTTTCGTCGGGGACAGCTCTTACAATGAGCAGTTCTTC.

V is TRBV7-9 and J is TRBJ2-1; weak D call: TRBD1 (5 bases). Germline values: CDR1 SEHNR, CDR2 FQNEAQ (reference sequence). V was cut by 5 bases and J by 4 bases, with 12 bases left in between. The CDR3 contains 14 residues. The CDR3 region is CASSQMDNYNEQFF. The CDR3 region has the DNA TGTGCCAGCAGCCAGATGGACAATTACAATGAGCAGTTCTTC.

The gene calls are TRBV2 and TRBJ2-7; 8 bases align to TRBD1. J gave up 5 bases and V 6 bases, and 9 bases lay outside the gene matches. The CDR3 covers 14 residues. CDR1 is SNHLY, CDR2 FYNNEI, per germline. The DNA for the CDR3 is TGTGCCAGCAGGCCCAGGGGGCGCGCCCACGAGCAGTACTTC. Translation gives CASRPRGRAHEQYF.

V is TRBV6-1 and J is TRBJ2-7, with 9 bases lining up with TRBD1. V lost 6 bases and J lost 0; bases outside the gene matches: 6. Germline assignment: CDR1 MNHNS and CDR2 SASEGT. This CDR3 contains 15 residues. CDR3 DNA sequence: TGTGCCAGCAGGATTTCGGGACAGGGCTCCTACGAGCAGTACGTC. This sequence encodes CASRISGQGSYEQYV.

The chain uses TRBV28 and TRBJ2-2, with D unresolved. The CDR3 runs to 13 residues. The V end lost 1 base, the J end lost 6 bases, and 6 bases lay between the germline ends. Germline CDR1 reads MDHEN; CDR2 reads SYDVKM. CDR3 in amino acids: CASSLSGPGELFF. The CDR3 DNA is TGTGCCAGCAGTTTATCAGGTCCCGGGGAGCTGTTTTTT.

The chain links TRBV5-4 to TRBJ2-1; 11 bases agree with TRBD2. The J segment lost 8 bases and the V segment lost 4 bases, leaving 11 bases of the junction unmatched. Germline CDR1 reads SGHNT; CDR2 reads YYREEE (reference sequence). The CDR3 has 16 amino acids. The chain's CDR3 is CASSPPRLAGIYEQFF. CDR3 sequence (DNA): TGTGCCAGCAGCCCGCCCCGACTAGCGGGGATTTATGAGCAGTTCTTC.

The chain's CDR3 is CASRPRQPSNYGYTF. The CDR3 DNA follows: TGTGCCAGCAGACCCCGACAGCCATCTAACTATGGCTACACCTTC. The rearrangement links TRBV6-1 to TRBJ1-2, with D tentatively TRBD1 (5 bases). In germline, CDR1 is MNHNS, CDR2 SASEGT. Trimming shortened V by 6 bases and J by 0 bases, and 14 bases separated the two germline ends. CDR3 length equals 15 residues.

V is TRBV6-5 and J is TRBJ1-5; 9 bases are a match to TRBD1. CDR1 MNHEY and CDR2 SVGAGI come from the germline V gene. Trimming at V came to 6 bases and at J to 6 bases, leaving 9 bases not matched to a gene. There are 15 residues in the CDR3. The CDR3 DNA reads TGTGCCAGCAGACCACAGGGGGCATGGGGTCAGCCCCAGCATTTT. Translated, it gives CASRPQGAWGQPQHF.

By sample fraction, this clone is medium-sized. The genes are TRBV10-3 and TRBJ2-7; the D gene is possibly TRBD1 (5 bases). The CDR3 length is 12 residues. CDR1 is ENHRY and CDR2 is SYGVKD in the germline V gene. The V end was cut by 6 bases, the J end by 6 bases, with 12 bases between. DNA for the CDR3: TGTGCCATCAGCCAAGACAGTCTCGAGCAGTACGTC. Its translation: CAISQDSLEQYV.

The chain carries TRBV25-1 and TRBJ2-1; 8 nucleotides agree with TRBD2. Germline V gene lookup returns CDR1 MGHDK and CDR2 SYGVNS. The CDR3 is 15 residues long. V was pared by 5 bases and J by 0 bases, with 3 bases of the junction left unmatched. The CDR3 sequence: CASSLSGSSYNEQFF. DNA for the CDR3: TGTGCCAGCAGTCTCAGCGGGAGCTCCTACAATGAGCAGTTCTTC.

The rearrangement joins TRBV2 to TRBJ1-6; 8 bases map to TRBD1. Trimming at V came to 5 bases and at J to 7 bases, leaving 4 bases not matched to a gene. Germline CDR1 reads SNHLY; CDR2 reads FYNNEI. CDR3 length: 14 amino acids. The CDR3 sequence is CASSRQGRNSPLHF. The CDR3 DNA sequence: TGTGCCAGCAGTAGACAGGGGCGAAATTCACCCCTCCACTTT.

V usage is TRBV4-3 and J usage is TRBJ1-2, with D possibly being TRBD1 (5 bases). The CDR3 extends over 13 amino acids. Germline assignment: CDR1 LGHNA and CDR2 YSLEER. The V gene lost 1 base and the J gene lost 7 bases, with 10 bases spanning the gap. Here the CDR3 reads CASSQGRGGGYTF. The CDR3 bases are TGCGCCAGCAGCCAAGGCCGGGGGGGTGGCTACACCTTC.

The rearrangement uses TRBV19 and TRBJ1-2; D possibly corresponds to TRBD1 (6 bases). The CDR3 has 15 amino acids. From germline, CDR1 is LNHDA and CDR2 SQIVND (reference sequence). Trimming took off 5 bases at V and 5 bases at J, with 18 bases between the two ends. CDR3 amino acids: CASSYLGQTAYGYTF. CDR3 DNA: TGTGCCAGTAGTTACCTCGGACAGACGGCATATGGCTACACCTTC.

The rearrangement links TRBV28 to TRBJ1-1; tentatively, D is TRBD1 (5 bases). Trimming shortened V by 5 bases and J by 1 base, and 17 bases separated the two germline ends. Per the germline V gene, CDR1 is MDHEN and CDR2 is SYDVKM. This CDR3 contains 16 residues. CDR3 coding DNA: TGTGCCAGCAGTGAAGAGACCGGGACTGCGAACACTGAAGCTTTCTTT. Amino acids: CASSEETGTANTEAFF.

V gene TRBV13 combines with J gene TRBJ2-1; D perhaps matches TRBD1 (5 bases). CDR1 is PRHDT, CDR2 FYEKMQ, per germline (reference sequence). The V and J ends lost 1 base and 10 bases respectively, with 11 bases between them. The CDR3 is made up of 13 amino acids. The CDR3 is CASSLAQVGEQFF. For the CDR3, the DNA is TGTGCCAGCAGCTTAGCACAGGTCGGAGAGCAGTTCTTC.

V and J are TRBV5-8 and TRBJ2-2; 8 bases are a match to TRBD2. Germline V gene sequence: CDR1 SGHTS, CDR2 YDEGEE. Trimming cost V 4 bases and J 7 bases; bases outside gene matches: 9. This CDR3 spans 15 amino acids. DNA of the CDR3: TGTGCCAGCAGCCTTCGGGAGGGGGAGAGCGGGGAGCTGTTTTTT. Protein product: CASSLREGESGELFF.

In this sample, this clone turned up a few times. V gene TRBV10-3 combines with J gene TRBJ1-3, with D perhaps matching TRBD1 (5 bases). Between the trimmed V and J ends, which lost 4 bases and 0 bases, there was a span of 10 bases. The CDR3 runs to 15 residues. Germline V gene sequence: CDR1 ENHRY, CDR2 SYGVKD. CDR3 amino acids: CAISVGVNSGNTIYF. In nucleotides, the CDR3 is TGTGCCATCAGTGTAGGGGTTAACTCTGGAAACACCATATATTTT.